These 14 T cell receptor beta chains were all obtained from the same sample, sequenced in a study of shared clonotypes between healthy human individuals. Some clones are missing from TCRdb's copy, which holds only in-frame ones; the method was immunoSEQ multiplex PCR. The table shows about 2.3 million clones, with approximately 95% occurring only once. The sequenced sample consisted of naive CD4+ T cells from PBMCs. Subset here: CD45RA+ positively selected. These TCRs come from a man between 18 and 29 years old in good health. Some clones in this sample may be carry-over from other donors' samples.

This sequence joins TRBV7-2 and TRBJ2-5; D may be TRBD1 (6 bases). CDR1 and CDR2 from the germline V gene are SGHTA and FQGNSA. Trimming shortened V by 5 bases and J by 1 base, and 14 bases separated the two germline ends. The length of the CDR3 is 15 residues. CDR3: CASSPRGWGQETQYF. In DNA form, the CDR3 reads TGTGCCAGCAGCCCCAGGGGATGGGGCCAAGAGACCCAGTACTTC.

This chain connects TRBV19 to TRBJ2-3, with a weak D call TRBD1 (6 bases). Germline assignment: CDR1 LNHDA and CDR2 SQIVND (reference sequence). With 5 bases removed from V and 2 bases from J, the gap between germline ends came to 20 bases. This CDR3 has 17 residues. In DNA form, the CDR3 reads TGTGCCAGTAGTGCTAACAAGGACACAGGGACCACAGATACGCAGTATTTT. Residues: CASSANKDTGTTDTQYF.

This chain connects TRBV5-1 to TRBJ1-2; a possible D gene is TRBD1 (5 bases). CDR3 length: 16 amino acids. Germline CDR1 and CDR2: SGHRS and YFSETQ. The germline V and J ends were trimmed by 4 bases and 6 bases, with 22 bases remaining between them. The CDR3 region has the DNA TGCGCCAGCAGCCCCCGAGGGGCGCCGGGTCTCGATGGCTACACCTTC. Translating gives CASSPRGAPGLDGYTF. The entire variable domain, with the rest obtained from reference TRBV5-1 and TRBJ1-2, is as follows: KAGVTQTPRYLIKTRGQQVTLSCSPISGHRSVSWYQQTPGQGLQFLFEYFSETQRNKGNFPGRFSGRQFSNSRSEMNVSTLELGDSALYLCASSPRGAPGLDGYTFGSGTRLTVV.

V is TRBV28 and J is TRBJ1-2, with a tentative D call TRBD1 (5 bases). This CDR3 is 13 amino acids long. V was pared by 2 bases and J by 8 bases, with 12 bases between. Germline V gives CDR1 MDHEN, CDR2 SYDVKM. This CDR3 is CASSLLREGGYTF. CDR3 sequence (DNA): TGTGCCAGCAGTTTACTCAGGGAGGGCGGCTACACCTTC.

This clone was observed once. The gene calls are TRBV6-1 and TRBJ2-7; TRBD2 might be the D (6 bases). CDR1 and CDR2 (germline): MNHNS, SASEGT. The ends were cut back, 4 bases at V and 2 bases at J, with 9 bases in the middle. The CDR3 sequence is 13 residues long. CDR3 region: CASSVWGAYEQYF. CDR3 bases: TGTGCCAGCAGTGTATGGGGGGCCTACGAGCAGTACTTC.

This chain links TRBV6-5 with TRBJ2-7; D may be TRBD2 (5 bases). This CDR3 has 14 residues. The germline gives CDR1 MNHEY, CDR2 SVGAGI. Trimming took 5 bases from V and 2 from J, leaving 13 bases between them. CDR3 region: CASSRFEGTYEQYF. The CDR3, as DNA: TGTGCCAGCAGTCGTTTTGAGGGAACCTACGAGCAGTACTTC.

The chain carries TRBV28 and TRBJ1-5; D might be TRBD1 (6 bases). The V and J ends lost 10 bases and 0 bases respectively, with 13 bases between them. The CDR3 is 14 amino acids. CDR1 and CDR2 (germline): MDHEN, SYDVKM. CDR3: CAIPDRNSNQPQHF. DNA for the CDR3: TGTGCCATCCCCGACAGGAATAGCAATCAGCCCCAGCATTTT.

V and J are TRBV6-1 and TRBJ1-2, with D unclear. Germline V lookup: CDR1 MNHNS, CDR2 SASEGT. CDR3 length: 15 amino acids. The germline V and J ends were trimmed by 5 bases and 0 bases, with 13 bases remaining between them. The CDR3 nucleotides are TGTGCCAGCAGTTGGGAGGAGAGTACTAACTATGGCTACACCTTC. Its translation: CASSWEESTNYGYTF.

This clone has only one observation. The chain is built from TRBV7-9 and TRBJ2-1, with D tentatively TRBD2 (6 bases). V was pared by 4 bases and J by 12 bases, with 31 bases between. Per germline, CDR1 SEHNR and CDR2 FQNEAQ (reference sequence). The CDR3 has 18 amino acids. CDR3 sequence (DNA): TGTGCCAGCAGCTCACAAGGGGTATTGCGGGGAGTCTCCCAGCGGCAGTTCTTC. This encodes CASSSQGVLRGVSQRQFF.

This chain links TRBV6-4 with TRBJ2-1, with 11 bases matching TRBD2. V was clipped by 6 bases and J by 2 bases; unmatched bases: 12. Germline V gene data show CDR1 as MRHNA and CDR2 as SNTAGT. CDR3 length: 18 residues. The CDR3 DNA sequence: TGTGCCAGCAGCATAGGCACCGGGACTAGCGGACCCTACAATGAGCAGTTCTTC. As protein: CASSIGTGTSGPYNEQFF.

The rearrangement links TRBV2 to TRBJ2-5; D unclear. Germline V lookup: CDR1 SNHLY, CDR2 FYNNEI. The CDR3 length is 13 residues. Trimming took off 6 bases at V and 5 bases at J, with 13 bases between the two ends. As DNA, the CDR3 is TGTGCCAGCAGCCCAACCCTAAGCGAGACCCAGTACTTC. Translating it yields CASSPTLSETQYF.

The chain couples TRBV19 to TRBJ1-2, with D unclear. V was clipped by 7 bases and J by 1 base, with 10 bases between them. The germline CDR1 and CDR2 sequences are LNHDA and SQIVND (reference sequence). This CDR3 comprises 13 residues. The chain's CDR3 is CASIATDNYGYTF. CDR3 coding DNA: TGTGCCAGTATAGCCACCGATAACTATGGCTACACCTTC.

The J gene is TRBJ2-1, the V gene TRBV5-6; 13 nucleotides agree with TRBD2. Germline CDR1 SGHDT, CDR2 YYEEEE. The V segment lost 4 bases and the J segment 0 bases; nucleotides outside the gene matches: 7. The CDR3 runs 18 residues. CDR3 in DNA: TGTGCCAGCAGCCTTCGGACTAGCGGGGGAAGCTCCTACAATGAGCAGTTCTTC. Its translation is CASSLRTSGGSSYNEQFF.

V is TRBV4-1 and J is TRBJ1-6; D is undetermined. Trimming cost V 1 base and J 7 bases, with 8 bases left between them. Germline V gene lookup returns CDR1 MGHRA and CDR2 YSYEKL. CDR3 length: 14 amino acids. For the CDR3, the DNA is TGCGCCAGCAGCCAAGGGATAATCAATTCACCCCTCCACTTT. Translating it yields CASSQGIINSPLHF.